The 28 T cell receptor beta chains listed next were all sequenced from one sample in a study of blood T cell repertoires in COVID-19. The data were produced by immunoSEQ multiplex PCR, yet TCRdb's version contains in-frame clones alone and is incomplete. The data show 130,000 or so clones, with 86% seen just once and less than 5% held by the top ten. What was sequenced was peripheral blood. These receptors all come from a man aged 35 to 55 with acute or convalescent COVID-19.

The CDR3 nucleotides are TGTGCCAGTAGGCGACTAACAGGGGGCAATGAGCAGTTCTTC. Encoded protein: CASRRLTGGNEQFF. This chain uses TRBV19 with TRBJ2-1; 8 bases line up with TRBD1. The ends lost 6 bases at V and 6 bases at J; junction bases unmatched: 7. The CDR3 length is 14 residues. The germline gives CDR1 LNHDA, CDR2 SQIVND (reference sequence).

This clone occurred a few times. The chain joins TRBV5-1 to TRBJ1-5; D is ambiguous. Trimming cost V 5 bases and J 3 bases, with 15 bases left between them. In germline, CDR1 is SGHRS, CDR2 YFSETQ. The CDR3 is 15 residues long. CDR3 bases: TGCGCCAGCAGAAGGAAGGAGAGGTTCAATCAGCCCCAGCATTTT. Translation gives CASRRKERFNQPQHF.

The chain couples TRBV7-9 to TRBJ2-7, with D tentatively TRBD2 (6 bases). The germline V and J ends were trimmed by 6 bases and 4 bases, with 13 bases remaining between them. The CDR3 loop spans 13 amino acids. Germline-derived CDR1 and CDR2 are SEHNR and FQNEAQ (reference sequence). The CDR3 is CASRNTGGYEQYF. The CDR3 DNA follows: TGTGCCAGCAGAAACACCGGGGGATACGAGCAGTACTTC.

A few counts support this clone. The V and J genes are TRBV11-2 and TRBJ2-5, with 7 bases lining up with TRBD1. Looked up from germline, CDR1 is SGHAT and CDR2 is FQNNGV. This CDR3 is 16 amino acids long. Germline trimming cut 5 bases from V and 4 bases from J; bases unmatched to any gene: 13. CDR3 loop: CASSRTRNRGAETQYF. The DNA of the CDR3 is TGTGCCAGCAGCCGCACTCGAAACAGGGGAGCAGAGACCCAGTACTTC.

The gene calls are TRBV7-9 and TRBJ2-1; TRBD1 matches at 7 bases. CDR1 is SEHNR, CDR2 FQNEAQ, per germline (reference sequence). The CDR3 consists of 14 residues. The V segment lost 1 base and the J segment 7 bases; nucleotides outside the gene matches: 4. CDR3 nucleotides: TGTGCCAGCAGCTTAGAGACAGGGAAGAATGAGCAGTTCTTC. It encodes CASSLETGKNEQFF.

The chain couples TRBV9 to TRBJ1-2; 12 bases are a match to TRBD1. V gave up 0 bases and J gave up 8 bases; unmatched junction bases: 17. Germline V gene data show CDR1 as SGDLS and CDR2 as YYNGEE. The CDR3 sequence is 19 residues long. The CDR3 is CASSVAYGTGGLRQGGYTF. The DNA of the CDR3 is TGTGCCAGCAGCGTAGCTTACGGGACAGGGGGCCTAAGGCAAGGCGGCTACACCTTC.

The V gene is TRBV19, the J gene TRBJ1-6; a possible D gene is TRBD1 (6 bases). The germline V and J ends were trimmed by 5 bases and 6 bases, with 11 bases remaining between them. Germline CDR1 LNHDA, CDR2 SQIVND (reference sequence). The CDR3 loop spans 14 amino acids. The CDR3 nucleotides are TGTGCCAGTAGTTCGAGGACAGTTAATTCACCCCTCCACTTT. Its translation: CASSSRTVNSPLHF.

The V gene is TRBV19, the J gene TRBJ1-5; D is unclear. Per germline, CDR1 LNHDA and CDR2 SQIVND (reference sequence). Trimming left V 4 bases short and J 3 bases short, with 7 bases between. The CDR3 has 13 amino acids. This CDR3 reads CASSTRNNQPQHF. For the CDR3, the DNA is TGTGCCAGTAGTACCAGGAACAATCAGCCCCAGCATTTT.

This chain uses TRBV2 with TRBJ1-2; 9 bases match TRBD1. With 6 bases clipped from V and 2 bases from J, the junction kept 4 bases outside the gene matches. CDR1 is SNHLY and CDR2 is FYNNEI in the germline V gene. The CDR3 consists of 14 residues. CDR3 sequence (DNA): TGTGCCAGCAGGGGACAGGGTTTGAACTATGGCTACACCTTC. It translates to CASRGQGLNYGYTF.

CDR3 sequence: CASSNPSGGAGDTQYF. CDR3 DNA sequence: TGTGCCAGCAGCAACCCTAGCGGGGGGGCGGGAGATACGCAGTATTTT. The chain is built from TRBV7-2 and TRBJ2-3; 12 bases are a match to TRBD2. The V gene end was trimmed by 5 bases and the J gene end by 5 bases; junction bases not matched to a gene: 8. The CDR3 covers 16 residues. Germline V CDR1 and CDR2: SGHTA, FQGNSA.

V is TRBV5-1 and J is TRBJ2-7, with a weak D call TRBD2 (6 bases). The CDR3 runs to 13 residues. V was trimmed by 5 bases and J by 8 bases, leaving 17 bases between them. Looked up from germline, CDR1 is SGHRS and CDR2 is YFSETQ. The DNA for the CDR3 is TGCGCCAGCAGTTATGGGGACTTTTCCAAGCAGTACTTC. Translated: CASSYGDFSKQYF.

V usage is TRBV11-2 and J usage is TRBJ1-3; 11 nucleotides align to TRBD1. CDR3 length equals 15 residues. The germline CDR1 and CDR2 sequences are SGHAT and FQNNGV. With 3 bases clipped from V and 5 bases from J, the junction kept 3 bases outside the gene matches. CDR3 nucleotides: TGTGCCAGCAGCTTTGGGACAGGGGGAAGAAACACCATATATTTT. This codes for CASSFGTGGRNTIYF.

The CDR3 nucleotides are TGTGCCAGCAGCCTGGCCCGGACAGGGTGGGCTAACTATGGCTACACCTTC. This codes for CASSLARTGWANYGYTF. The chain has TRBV5-4 and TRBJ1-2, with 8 bases fitting TRBD1. CDR1 SGHNT and CDR2 YYREEE come from the germline V gene (reference sequence). Trimming took 4 bases from V and 0 from J; bases not matched to a gene: 11. This CDR3 comprises 17 residues.

This chain links TRBV6-6 with TRBJ1-4; 7 bases match TRBD1. Unmatched junction bases numbered 4, after V lost 2 bases and J lost 4 bases. Germline CDR1 reads MNHNY; CDR2 reads SVGAGI (reference sequence). The CDR3 covers 15 residues. CDR3 DNA: TGTGCCAGCAGTTACCCGACAGGGATTAATGAAAAACTGTTTTTT. Translation gives CASSYPTGINEKLFF.

This chain uses TRBV14 with TRBJ2-1, with TRBD2 as a possible D gene (6 bases). The CDR3 length is 16 residues. Trimming left V 4 bases short and J 5 bases short, with 18 bases between. Germline lookup yields CDR1 SGHDN and CDR2 FVKESK. The CDR3 region has the DNA TGTGCCAGCAGCCTCAAGAGGGGACTCAGGAACAATGAGCAGTTCTTC. Translating it yields CASSLKRGLRNNEQFF.

V and J are TRBV15 and TRBJ1-2, with D possibly being TRBD1 (6 bases). Trimming left V 1 base short and J 6 bases short, with 15 bases between. Germline V lookup: CDR1 LNHNV, CDR2 YYDKDF (reference sequence). The CDR3 is 15 amino acids. CDR3 nucleotide sequence: TGTGCCACCAGCAGAGGCGGGGGGCGCTTTAATGGCTACACCTTC. Encoded protein: CATSRGGGRFNGYTF.

The rearrangement links TRBV11-3 to TRBJ2-3; D is possibly TRBD2 (5 bases). CDR1 is SGHNT and CDR2 is YENEEA in the germline V gene. Trimming took off 3 bases at V and 3 bases at J, with 7 bases between the two ends. The CDR3 spans 13 residues. The DNA for the CDR3 is TGTGCCAGCAGCTTTAGCGCGACAGATACGCAGTATTTT. Translated: CASSFSATDTQYF.

The chain couples TRBV5-1 to TRBJ2-3; 7 bases fit TRBD1. Germline CDR1 SGHRS, CDR2 YFSETQ. V shed 4 bases, J shed 2 bases, and the junction held 7 bases outside the gene matches. The CDR3 extends over 15 amino acids. In DNA form, the CDR3 reads TGCGCCAGCAGCATTCGGACAGGATCCACAGATACGCAGTATTTT. The encoded protein is CASSIRTGSTDTQYF. The full variable domain, rest sourced from reference TRBV5-1 and TRBJ2-3, is KAGVTQTPRYLIKTRGQQVTLSCSPISGHRSVSWYQQTPGQGLQFLFEYFSETQRNKGNFPGRFSGRQFSNSRSEMNVSTLELGDSALYLCASSIRTGSTDTQYFGPGTRLTVL.

The chain links TRBV19 to TRBJ2-1, with D hard to call. With 5 bases removed from V and 5 bases from J, the gap between germline ends came to 10 bases. The CDR3 consists of 13 residues. Germline assignment: CDR1 LNHDA and CDR2 SQIVND (reference sequence). The CDR3 DNA sequence: TGTGCCAGTAGTCCCCACCGGGACAATGAGCAGTTCTTC. This gives the protein CASSPHRDNEQFF.

The V and J genes are TRBV5-1 and TRBJ2-7; TRBD1 aligns across 10 bases. The length of the CDR3 is 15 residues. The V gene's germline CDR1 is SGHRS and CDR2 YFSETQ. V shed 2 bases and J 3 bases; nucleotides not matched to a gene: 5. CDR3 nucleotides: TGCGCCAGCAGCTTAGGTGGGACAGGGGACTACGAGCAGTACTTC. It translates to CASSLGGTGDYEQYF. Together with reference TRBV5-1 and TRBJ2-7, the CDR3 gives the full variable domain: KAGVTQTPRYLIKTRGQQVTLSCSPISGHRSVSWYQQTPGQGLQFLFEYFSETQRNKGNFPGRFSGRQFSNSRSEMNVSTLELGDSALYLCASSLGGTGDYEQYFGPGTRLTVT.

The chain employs TRBV7-2 and TRBJ2-7, with 7 bases aligning to TRBD2. J was trimmed by 2 bases and V by 6 bases; bases with no gene match: 7. Germline V lookup: CDR1 SGHTA, CDR2 FQGNSA. This CDR3 region has 14 residues. The CDR3 nucleotides are TGTGCCAGCAGAGCGAGCGGGACCACCTACGAGCAGTACTTC. This sequence encodes CASRASGTTYEQYF.

The V call is TRBV10-2, the J call TRBJ1-4; weak D call: TRBD1 (6 bases). Per the germline V gene, CDR1 is WSHSY and CDR2 is SAAADI. Deletions cut 0 bases from V and 7 bases from J, with 12 bases between. CDR3 length: 15 amino acids. The CDR3 region has the DNA TGCGCCAGCAGTGAGTCGTATGGGACATTTGAAAAACTGTTTTTT. As protein: CASSESYGTFEKLFF.

The genes are TRBV4-2 and TRBJ1-2, with D possibly matching TRBD1 (6 bases). The CDR3 sequence is 14 residues long. The ends were cut back, 0 bases at V and 6 bases at J, with 11 bases in the middle. Germline lookup yields CDR1 LGHNA and CDR2 YNFKEQ. Here the CDR3 reads CASSQEPTGDGYTF. As DNA, the CDR3 is TGTGCCAGCAGCCAAGAGCCGACAGGAGATGGCTACACCTTC.

The chain couples TRBV5-1 to TRBJ1-4; tentatively, D is TRBD1 (6 bases). V lost 0 bases and J 4 bases, leaving 13 bases between the germline ends. This CDR3 is built from 16 residues. The germline gives CDR1 SGHRS, CDR2 YFSETQ. The CDR3 loop is CASSLGQGISNEKLFF. CDR3 bases: TGCGCCAGCAGCTTGGGGCAGGGGATAAGTAATGAAAAACTGTTTTTT.

This chain joins TRBV7-2 and TRBJ2-3; a possible D gene is TRBD2 (6 bases). Trimming took off 7 bases at V and 6 bases at J, with 20 bases between the two ends. CDR1 is SGHTA and CDR2 is FQGNSA in the germline V gene. This CDR3 has 15 amino acids. The CDR3 bases are TGTGCCAGCAACCCCGGGACTGATCAACTGGATACGCAGTATTTT. Amino acids: CASNPGTDQLDTQYF.

The V and J genes are TRBV5-1 and TRBJ1-1; no clear D. V lost 4 bases, J lost 1 base, and 11 bases lay in between. Germline-derived CDR1 and CDR2 are SGHRS and YFSETQ. The CDR3 contains 14 residues. The CDR3 reads CASSLDGKNTEAFF. DNA of the CDR3: TGCGCCAGCAGCCTGGACGGGAAGAACACTGAAGCTTTCTTT.

The J gene is TRBJ1-1, the V gene TRBV5-6; 10 nucleotides line up with TRBD1. Germline V gene lookup returns CDR1 SGHDT and CDR2 YYEEEE. The CDR3 is 15 amino acids. The trim removed 3 bases at V and 3 bases at J, leaving 5 bases unmatched. As DNA, the CDR3 is TGTGCCAGCAGCTCCGGACAGGGGGTGTACACTGAAGCTTTCTTT. Its protein product is CASSSGQGVYTEAFF.

This clone occurred once. The gene calls are TRBV27 and TRBJ1-2; TRBD1 is a possible D gene (6 bases). CDR1 is MNHEY and CDR2 is SMNVEV in the germline V gene (reference sequence). There are 14 residues in the CDR3. V was clipped by 8 bases and J by 8 bases, with 21 bases between them. DNA of the CDR3: TGTGCCAGCCCGCGCGGGAGGGGGGCAGGGGGCTACACCTTC. Translated, it gives CASPRGRGAGGYTF.